These 28 T cell receptor beta chains came from one sample sequenced in a study of blood T cell repertoires in COVID-19. Assay used: immunoSEQ multiplex PCR; TCRdb lists only in-frame clones, some missing. The sample contains under 250,000 clones, 80% to 85% of which appear only once. What was sequenced was peripheral blood. The receptors come from a woman in her sixties or seventies with acute or convalescent COVID-19.

This chain joins TRBV29-1 and TRBJ2-1; D unresolved. V gave up 4 bases and J gave up 9 bases, with 7 bases separating them. CDR3 size: 10 residues. Germline CDR1 and CDR2: SQVTM and ANQGSEA. The CDR3 nucleotides read TGCAGCGTTGTATCGGGTGAGCAGTTCTTC. Translation gives CSVVSGEQFF.

The chain links TRBV4-2 to TRBJ1-2, with TRBD1 matching 9 bases. CDR3 size: 14 residues. CDR1 and CDR2 from the germline V gene are LGHNA and YNFKEQ. The ends lost 5 bases at V and 7 bases at J; junction bases unmatched: 8. The CDR3 DNA reads as TGTGCCAGCAGCTTGGGACAGGGTGAAAGTGGCTACACCTTC. Protein sequence: CASSLGQGESGYTF.

The chain employs TRBV6-5 and TRBJ1-1; 10 bases align to TRBD1. Germline V gene sequence: CDR1 MNHEY, CDR2 SVGAGI. Trimming at V came to 7 bases and at J to 10 bases, leaving 12 bases not matched to a gene. This CDR3 spans 14 amino acids. CDR3 in amino acids: CASNPGQGMARAFF. The CDR3 nucleotides are TGTGCCAGCAACCCGGGACAGGGGATGGCTAGAGCTTTCTTT.

In this sample, this clone turned up a few times. Here the CDR3 reads CASSHHTPNYGYTF. The CDR3 DNA follows: TGTGCCAGCAGCCACCACACCCCTAACTATGGCTACACCTTC. V is TRBV3-1 (or the pseudogene TRBV3-2) and J is TRBJ1-2; D unclear. With 3 bases removed from V and 0 bases from J, the gap between germline ends came to 8 bases. The CDR3 has 14 residues. Germline-derived CDR1 and CDR2 are LGHDT and YNNKEL (reference sequence).

The chain carries TRBV6-4 and TRBJ2-1; 7 positions agree with TRBD1. Trimming took 0 bases from V and 16 from J; bases not matched to a gene: 6. The CDR3 covers 12 residues. Germline CDR1 and CDR2: MRHNA and SNTAGT. CDR3 in amino acids: CASSDSTGRLFF. CDR3 DNA sequence: TGTGCCAGCAGTGACTCGACAGGGCGTCTATTCTTC.

In regard to this clone: Sequence at one end of the junction differs from germline and may be a read error. The chain links TRBV30 to TRBJ1-1; 10 positions match TRBD1. The CDR3 has 15 amino acids. Germline V CDR1 and CDR2: GTSNPN, SVGIG (reference sequence). The CDR3 loop is CAWRPWAGQGFQSPF. The DNA of the CDR3 is TGTGCCTGGAGGCCATGGGCGGGACAGGGGTTCCAGTCCCCTTTT.

V gene TRBV7-3 combines with J gene TRBJ2-1, with 10 positions matching TRBD2. The CDR3 runs 14 residues. V lost 4 bases, J lost 7 bases, and 4 bases stayed unmatched. CDR1 is SGHTA, CDR2 FQGTGA, per germline. CDR3 loop: CASSYSGGPNEQFF. DNA of the CDR3: TGTGCCAGCAGCTATAGCGGGGGGCCGAATGAGCAGTTCTTC. Filled out from reference TRBV7-3 and TRBJ2-1, the complete variable domain reads GAGVSQTPSNKVTEKGKYVELRCDPISGHTALYWYRQSLGQGPEFLIYFQGTGAADDSGLPNDRFFAVRPEGSVSTLKIQRTERGDSAVYLCASSYSGGPNEQFFGPGTRLTVL.

This clone is a singleton in its sample. The sample holds other DNA sequences that translate to the same CDR3. This chain uses TRBV30 with TRBJ1-5, with D maybe TRBD1 (6 bases). V dropped 2 bases and J dropped 4 bases, with 12 bases sitting between them. CDR3 length equals 14 residues. The germline CDR1 and CDR2 sequences are GTSNPN and SVGIG (reference sequence). In DNA form, the CDR3 reads TGTGCCTGGAGTCAGGGCAGGGGTAATCAGCCCCAGCATTTT. It translates to CAWSQGRGNQPQHF.

There are a few counts of this clone. This chain joins TRBV5-6 and TRBJ1-4, with 10 bases lining up with TRBD1. Germline V gene data show CDR1 as SGHDT and CDR2 as YYEEEE. The J segment lost 4 bases and the V segment lost 0 bases, leaving 3 bases of the junction unmatched. The CDR3 consists of 16 residues. CDR3 in amino acids: CASSLGQGAGNEKLFF. As DNA, the CDR3 is TGTGCCAGCAGCTTGGGACAGGGGGCTGGTAATGAAAAACTGTTTTTT.

J is TRBJ2-1 and V is TRBV4-1; 8 nucleotides match TRBD1. The CDR3 consists of 17 residues. J lost 6 bases, V lost 0 bases, and 10 bases had no gene match. In germline, CDR1 is MGHRA, CDR2 YSYEKL. For the CDR3, the DNA is TGCGCCAGCAGCCAAGAGACGACAGGGGTGAGATCCAATGAGCAGTTCTTC. This translates into CASSQETTGVRSNEQFF.

This chain connects TRBV5-6 to TRBJ2-1; tentative D call: TRBD2 (5 bases). V was trimmed by 3 bases and J by 7 bases, leaving 14 bases between them. Germline values: CDR1 SGHDT, CDR2 YYEEEE. There are 14 residues in the CDR3. CDR3 DNA sequence: TGTGCCAGCAGCTCACTTCGGTCGGGGAATGAGCAGTTCTTC. It yields the protein CASSSLRSGNEQFF.

CDR3 nucleotide sequence: TGTGCCAGCTCACCCCTCGGAGCGGGGGGGATGAGCTCCTACAATGAGCAGTTCTTC. This translates into CASSPLGAGGMSSYNEQFF. The V gene is TRBV18, the J gene TRBJ2-1; 10 bases are a match to TRBD2. With 3 bases clipped from V and 0 bases from J, the junction kept 11 bases outside the gene matches. Germline values: CDR1 KGHSH, CDR2 LQKENI. CDR3 length equals 19 residues.

The V call is TRBV4-3, the J call TRBJ2-1; D unclear. The CDR3 is made up of 17 amino acids. The germline gives CDR1 LGHNA, CDR2 YSLEER. Between the trimmed V and J ends, which lost 1 base and 5 bases, there was a span of 18 bases. The CDR3 reads CASSQVPASSIDNEQFF. The CDR3 coding sequence is TGCGCCAGCAGCCAAGTTCCTGCTTCCAGTATCGACAATGAGCAGTTCTTC.

The rearrangement uses TRBV6-1 and TRBJ1-4, with D unresolved. The CDR3 has 15 amino acids. Germline-derived CDR1 and CDR2 are MNHNS and SASEGT. Trimming cost V 0 bases and J 8 bases, with 13 bases left between them. The CDR3 protein is CASSEAGREFEKLFF. For the CDR3, the DNA is TGTGCCAGCAGTGAAGCGGGAAGGGAGTTCGAAAAACTGTTTTTT.

This chain uses TRBV19 with TRBJ1-1, with D maybe TRBD1 (6 bases). The CDR3 loop spans 14 amino acids. V lost 4 bases, J lost 7 bases, and 16 bases lay in between. Germline CDR1 LNHDA, CDR2 SQIVND (reference sequence). DNA for the CDR3: TGTGCCAGTAGTACCGCCCATCAGGGGAGTGAAGCTTTCTTT. As protein: CASSTAHQGSEAFF.

This chain connects TRBV5-1 to TRBJ2-5, with D tentatively TRBD2 (5 bases). This CDR3 has 14 amino acids. The V end was cut by 5 bases, the J end by 2 bases, with 13 bases between. Germline CDR1 is SGHRS and CDR2 is YFSETQ. The CDR3 spells CASRDSIGQETQYF. The CDR3 nucleotides read TGCGCCAGCAGGGACTCGATAGGGCAAGAGACCCAGTACTTC. Drawing the rest from reference TRBV5-1 and TRBJ2-5, the complete variable domain is KAGVTQTPRYLIKTRGQQVTLSCSPISGHRSVSWYQQTPGQGLQFLFEYFSETQRNKGNFPGRFSGRQFSNSRSEMNVSTLELGDSALYLCASRDSIGQETQYFGPGTRLLVL.

The chain employs TRBV9 and TRBJ2-3; 8 bases map to TRBD2. V gave up 0 bases and J gave up 5 bases; unmatched junction bases: 5. The length of the CDR3 is 15 residues. Germline CDR1 reads SGDLS; CDR2 reads YYNGEE. The CDR3 spells CASSVGSAGGDTQYF. CDR3 DNA: TGTGCCAGCAGCGTAGGGAGCGCGGGGGGAGATACGCAGTATTTT. Together with reference TRBV9 and TRBJ2-3, the CDR3 gives the full variable domain: DSGVTQTPKHLITATGQRVTLRCSPRSGDLSVYWYQQSLDQGLQFLIQYYNGEERAKGNILERFSAQQFPDLHSELNLSSLELGDSALYFCASSVGSAGGDTQYFGPGTRLTVL.

The rearrangement links TRBV9 to TRBJ2-5, with D unclear. Germline V CDR1 and CDR2: SGDLS, YYNGEE. The CDR3 spans 14 residues. The V gene lost 4 bases and the J gene lost 2 bases, with 12 bases spanning the gap. CDR3 DNA sequence: TGTGCCAGCAGCCCCCATACTAATCAAGAGACCCAGTACTTC. It specifies CASSPHTNQETQYF.

The gene calls are TRBV15 and TRBJ2-7; tentative D call: TRBD1 (6 bases). The V gene's germline CDR1 is LNHNV and CDR2 YYDKDF (reference sequence). V was pared by 1 base and J by 0 bases, with 16 bases between. This CDR3 is built from 17 residues. CDR3 coding DNA: TGTGCCACCAGCAGAGTAGGCCAGGGGCCGAGCTCCTACGAGCAGTACTTC. Amino acids: CATSRVGQGPSSYEQYF.

V usage is TRBV6-5 and J usage is TRBJ1-3; TRBD1 matches 8 bases. Trimming removed 6 bases from V and 7 bases from J; junction bases left unmatched: 8. Germline V gene sequence: CDR1 MNHEY, CDR2 SVGAGI. The CDR3 extends over 14 amino acids. CDR3 sequence: CASSSRGQGNTIYF. DNA of the CDR3: TGTGCCAGCAGCAGCAGGGGGCAAGGGAACACCATATATTTT.

The chain carries TRBV7-9 and TRBJ1-1; D is uncertain. The CDR3 is made up of 15 amino acids. V lost 2 bases, J lost 4 bases, and 14 bases lay in between. Germline CDR1 is SEHNR and CDR2 is FQNEAQ (reference sequence). CDR3 nucleotides: TGTGCCAGCAGCTTATTTCCGGGTTTAGGCACTGAAGCTTTCTTT. As protein: CASSLFPGLGTEAFF.

The rearrangement uses TRBV6-4 and TRBJ1-2; 7 nucleotides align to TRBD1. After removal of 1 base from V and 3 bases from J, the junction contained 8 bases not matched to a gene. Germline values: CDR1 MRHNA, CDR2 SNTAGT. The CDR3 runs 16 residues. Written as DNA, the CDR3 is TGTGCCAGCAGTGACTTCCGGGACAGACTCTACTATGGCTACACCTTC. Translating gives CASSDFRDRLYYGYTF.

The J gene is TRBJ2-3, the V gene TRBV5-1; 9 bases fit TRBD2. The CDR3 has 15 residues. V trimming: 5 bases; J trimming: 2 bases; junction bases outside the gene matches: 6. Germline lookup yields CDR1 SGHRS and CDR2 YFSETQ. The CDR3 sequence is CASSLTSGYTDTQYF. CDR3 DNA: TGCGCCAGCAGTTTGACTAGCGGATACACAGATACGCAGTATTTT.

This chain links TRBV30 with TRBJ2-2; D perhaps matches TRBD2 (5 bases). The CDR3 totals 14 residues. Germline CDR1 reads GTSNPN; CDR2 reads SVGIG (reference sequence). Trimming cost V 2 bases and J 7 bases, with 14 bases left between them. The CDR3 here is CAWSIGGDIGELFF. CDR3 DNA sequence: TGTGCCTGGAGTATTGGAGGTGACATCGGGGAGCTGTTTTTT. Drawing the rest from reference TRBV30 and TRBJ2-2, the complete variable domain is SQTIHQWPATLVQPVGSPLSLECTVEGTSNPNLYWYRQAAGRGLQLLFYSVGIGQISSEVPQNLSASRPQDRQFILSSKKLLLSDSGFYLCAWSIGGDIGELFFGEGSRLTVL.

The chain is built from TRBV7-9 and TRBJ1-2, with D tentatively TRBD1 (6 bases). The CDR3 contains 15 residues. Looked up from germline, CDR1 is SEHNR and CDR2 is FQNEAQ (reference sequence). The V gene lost 7 bases and the J gene lost 2 bases, with 17 bases spanning the gap. CDR3 residues: CASTLMGAANYGYTF. The CDR3 DNA is TGTGCCAGCACACTAATGGGGGCGGCCAACTATGGCTACACCTTC.

The V call is TRBV29-1, the J call TRBJ1-2; 7 bases agree with TRBD1. After removal of 6 bases from V and 5 bases from J, the junction contained 9 bases not matched to a gene. This CDR3 is built from 13 residues. In germline, CDR1 is SQVTM, CDR2 ANQGSEA. CDR3 nucleotides: TGCAGCGTGGAAACAGGGGCGGGGTATGGCTACACCTTC. Translation: CSVETGAGYGYTF.

This clone was counted only a few times. The rearrangement links TRBV2 to TRBJ2-5; D is possibly TRBD2 (6 bases). The germline gives CDR1 SNHLY, CDR2 FYNNEI. The CDR3 is 16 residues long. The V and J ends lost 3 bases and 5 bases respectively, with 19 bases between them. CDR3 DNA: TGTGCCAGCAGTGACTTAGACTGGCGGGGACGGGAGACCCAGTACTTC. Amino acid sequence: CASSDLDWRGRETQYF.

This clone occurred once. The chain recombines TRBV19 with TRBJ2-7, with D perhaps TRBD2 (6 bases). CDR1 is LNHDA and CDR2 is SQIVND in the germline V gene (reference sequence). The V and J ends lost 4 bases and 3 bases respectively, with 16 bases between them. The CDR3 has 15 amino acids. CDR3: CASSTVLGGDYEQYF. CDR3 DNA: TGTGCCAGTAGTACGGTTCTTGGCGGGGACTACGAGCAGTACTTC.